This TCR beta chain was retrieved from a study of blood T cell repertoires in COVID-19. Profiling relied on immunoSEQ multiplex PCR, and the TCRdb table lists in-frame clones only, not all of them. The sample holds 120,000 or so clones, 84% seen once. V was shortened by 6 bases and J by 8 bases, with 20 bases between the two germline ends. The length of the CDR3 is 14 residues. Germline V lookup: CDR1 MDHEN, CDR2 SYDVKM. The chain combines TRBV28 with TRBJ2-7; tentatively, D is TRBD2 (6 bases). The sample comprised PBMCs or T cells enriched from blood (not recorded which). The source is a woman aged 30 to 39 who had recovered from COVID-19. The CDR3 nucleotides are TGTGCCAGCAGGGTAAGCGGGCCGGATGGTAAGCAGTACTTC. Translation gives CASRVSGPDGKQYF. Using reference TRBV28 and TRBJ2-7 for the parts outside the CDR3, the full variable domain is DVKVTQSSRYLVKRTGEKVFLECVQDMDHENMFWYRQDPGLGLRLIYFSYDVKMKEKGDIPEGYSVSREKKERFSLILESASTNQTSMYLCASRVSGPDGKQYFGPGTRLTVT.